The 27 T cell receptor beta chains presented below share a single source sample, sequenced in a study of blood T cell repertoires in COVID-19. Profiled with immunoSEQ multiplex PCR; TCRdb holds only in-frame clones, not every one. The sample has some 83,000 clones; around 90% are singletons. The specimen sequenced was peripheral blood. All receptors come from an elderly man with active or convalescent COVID-19.

The V gene is TRBV6-5, the J gene TRBJ2-1, with a tentative D call TRBD1 (6 bases). The CDR3 extends over 14 amino acids. The V gene lost 8 bases and the J gene lost 4 bases, with 15 bases spanning the gap. CDR1 and CDR2 (germline): MNHEY, SVGAGI. In nucleotides, the CDR3 is TGTGCCAGCTTATCCGCCGGACAGTACAATGAGCAGTTCTTC. This codes for CASLSAGQYNEQFF.

V and J are TRBV18 and TRBJ2-7; D is possibly TRBD2 (5 bases). The CDR3 has 13 residues. Germline CDR1 KGHSH, CDR2 LQKENI. The V end was cut by 2 bases, the J end by 6 bases, with 11 bases between. CDR3 amino acids: CASSPGGRPEQYV. The CDR3 nucleotides are TGTGCCAGCTCACCAGGCGGGCGCCCCGAGCAGTACGTC.

The DNA for the CDR3 is TGTGCCAGCAGCCCTAGAGGGGGCGGAGTCTCCTACAATGAGCAGTTCTTC. This sequence encodes CASSPRGGGVSYNEQFF. The rearrangement joins TRBV9 to TRBJ2-1; 7 nucleotides align to TRBD1. CDR3 size: 17 residues. CDR1 SGDLS and CDR2 YYNGEE come from the germline V gene. The junction had 10 bases not matched to a gene; V was cut back by 4 bases and J by 0 bases.

This clone was recorded a few times. The chain has TRBV7-2 and TRBJ1-3; 8 bases match TRBD1. The CDR3 is made up of 17 amino acids. Germline trimming cut 5 bases from V and 0 bases from J; bases unmatched to any gene: 9. Germline-derived CDR1 and CDR2 are SGHTA and FQGNSA. This CDR3 is CASSVRQGSHSGNTIYF. The CDR3 nucleotides are TGTGCCAGCAGCGTCAGACAGGGGAGCCACTCTGGAAACACCATATATTTT.

The genes are TRBV18 and TRBJ1-1, with 9 bases identical to TRBD1. This CDR3 region has 14 residues. Germline loops: CDR1 KGHSH, CDR2 LQKENI. V shed 6 bases and J 4 bases; nucleotides not matched to a gene: 6. The CDR3 region has the DNA TGTGCCAGCTCCCCAACAGGGGGCTTCACTGAAGCTTTCTTT. It is translated as CASSPTGGFTEAFF. Full variable domain (outside the CDR3, taken from reference TRBV18 and TRBJ1-1): NAGVMQNPRHLVRRRGQEARLRCSPMKGHSHVYWYRQLPEEGLKFMVYLQKENIIDESGMPKERFSAEFPKEGPSILRIQQVVRGDSAAYFCASSPTGGFTEAFFGQGTRLTVV.

The chain uses TRBV6-5 and TRBJ1-1; maybe TRBD1 (5 bases). V lost 5 bases to trimming and J lost 11 bases, with 12 bases between them. This CDR3 has 11 residues. Germline V CDR1 and CDR2: MNHEY, SVGAGI. CDR3 residues: CASSRGGMAFF. The CDR3 nucleotides are TGTGCCAGCAGTCGGGGGGGGATGGCTTTCTTT.

CDR3 sequence (DNA): TGTGCCAGCAGCCAAGTCGAGTACACCATATATTTT. Translated, it gives CASSQVEYTIYF. The chain combines TRBV3-1 (or the pseudogene TRBV3-2) with TRBJ1-3; the D is unclear. With 1 base removed from V and 8 bases from J, the gap between germline ends came to 6 bases. The CDR3 has 12 amino acids. The germline V gene encodes CDR1 LGHDT and CDR2 YNNKEL (reference sequence).

J is TRBJ2-2 and V is TRBV19; tentatively, D is TRBD2 (6 bases). This CDR3 comprises 14 residues. CDR1 and CDR2 (germline): LNHDA, SQIVND (reference sequence). V dropped 5 bases and J dropped 3 bases, with 10 bases sitting between them. CDR3 nucleotides: TGTGCCAGTAGTCAGCGGAGGGACACCGGGGAGCTGTTTTTT. Translating it yields CASSQRRDTGELFF.

The CDR3 bases are TGCGCCAGCAGGTTAGGACTCGGGAACATTCAGTACTTC. Translating it yields CASRLGLGNIQYF. The rearrangement links TRBV5-1 to TRBJ2-4; D is possibly TRBD2 (5 bases). The CDR3 runs 13 residues. The V gene's germline CDR1 is SGHRS and CDR2 YFSETQ. V was trimmed by 5 bases and J by 7 bases, leaving 13 bases between them. Full variable domain (missing parts from reference TRBV5-1 and TRBJ2-4): KAGVTQTPRYLIKTRGQQVTLSCSPISGHRSVSWYQQTPGQGLQFLFEYFSETQRNKGNFPGRFSGRQFSNSRSEMNVSTLELGDSALYLCASRLGLGNIQYFGAGTRLSVL.

This sequence joins TRBV5-1 and TRBJ2-3; TRBD2 agrees at 9 bases. Germline trimming cut 3 bases from V and 4 bases from J; bases unmatched to any gene: 9. This CDR3 is 16 amino acids long. CDR1 SGHRS and CDR2 YFSETQ come from the germline V gene. For the CDR3, the DNA is TGCGCCAGCAGCTCTCCTTTAGCGGGAGTGGCAGATACGCAGTATTTT. Its protein product is CASSSPLAGVADTQYF.

The chain combines TRBV28 with TRBJ1-2; D unclear. Trimming removed 1 base from V and 4 bases from J, with 13 bases in between. The CDR3 loop spans 15 amino acids. The germline CDR1 and CDR2 sequences are MDHEN and SYDVKM. CDR3 DNA: TGTGCCAGCAGTTTATCCGTGAGGGTGGCCTATGGCTACACCTTC. It yields the protein CASSLSVRVAYGYTF.

The chain joins TRBV5-1 to TRBJ1-4; maybe TRBD1 (5 bases). The CDR3 contains 16 residues. Looked up from germline, CDR1 is SGHRS and CDR2 is YFSETQ. V lost 0 bases and J lost 5, with 14 bases in between. CDR3 DNA: TGCGCCAGCAGCTTGGCCCCCGGGGGGGGGAATGAAAAACTGTTTTTT. Amino acid sequence: CASSLAPGGGNEKLFF. Combining the CDR3 with reference TRBV5-1 and TRBJ1-4 gives the whole variable domain KAGVTQTPRYLIKTRGQQVTLSCSPISGHRSVSWYQQTPGQGLQFLFEYFSETQRNKGNFPGRFSGRQFSNSRSEMNVSTLELGDSALYLCASSLAPGGGNEKLFFGSGTQLSVL.

This clone showed up just a few times. The V gene is TRBV9, the J gene TRBJ1-2; 8 nucleotides line up with TRBD1. The CDR3 consists of 17 residues. Germline CDR1 is SGDLS and CDR2 is YYNGEE. The V and J ends lost 0 bases and 8 bases, in that order; junction bases with no gene match: 15. CDR3 region: CASSVDPNETGAAGYTF. The DNA for the CDR3 is TGTGCCAGCAGCGTAGACCCAAATGAGACAGGGGCCGCGGGCTACACCTTC.

The rearrangement uses TRBV5-5 and TRBJ2-5; D is undetermined. This CDR3 is 14 amino acids long. Germline assignment: CDR1 SGHKS and CDR2 YYEKEE (reference sequence). V lost 6 bases, J lost 0 bases, and 12 bases lay in between. CDR3 region: CASTHSRYQETQYF. The CDR3 DNA reads as TGTGCCAGCACCCATTCTAGGTACCAAGAGACCCAGTACTTC.

The rearrangement joins TRBV27 to TRBJ1-2; TRBD1 is a possible D gene (6 bases). The germline V gene has CDR1 MNHEY and CDR2 SMNVEV (reference sequence). V was pared by 0 bases and J by 3 bases, with 11 bases between. The CDR3 extends over 15 amino acids. The CDR3 DNA follows: TGTGCCAGCAGTTTATCACGGGGGGCAGACTATGGCTACACCTTC. This codes for CASSLSRGADYGYTF.

The chain is built from TRBV10-1 and TRBJ2-7; TRBD2 agrees at 12 bases. The CDR3 has 13 residues. Germline V gene data show CDR1 as WNHNN and CDR2 as SYGVQD (reference sequence). With 8 bases clipped from V and 7 bases from J, the junction kept 6 bases outside the gene matches. The CDR3 DNA is TGCGCCAGCCACCGTGGACTAGCGGGGGAGCAGTACGTC. Translating gives CASHRGLAGEQYV.

The chain carries TRBV12-5 and TRBJ2-3; a possible D gene is TRBD2 (6 bases). CDR1 and CDR2 from the germline V gene are LGHNT and FRNRAP. V was clipped by 3 bases and J by 0 bases, with 16 bases between them. CDR3 size: 17 residues. The CDR3 coding sequence is TGTGCTAGTGGTTTCTCCCCGGTAGCGGCTAGCACAGATACGCAGTATTTT. Residues: CASGFSPVAASTDTQYF. Complete variable domain (other parts from reference TRBV12-5 and TRBJ2-3): DARVTQTPRHKVTEMGQEVTMRCQPILGHNTVFWYRQTMMQGLELLAYFRNRAPLDDSGMPKDRFSAEMPDATLATLKIQPSEPRDSAVYFCASGFSPVAASTDTQYFGPGTRLTVL.

This clone was seen a handful of times. V and J are TRBV18 and TRBJ2-1; 7 bases are a match to TRBD2. The CDR3 is 14 amino acids. The J segment lost 6 bases and the V segment lost 0 bases, leaving 2 bases of the junction unmatched. Germline V gives CDR1 KGHSH, CDR2 LQKENI. For the CDR3, the DNA is TGTGCCAGCTCACCACCCCCTAGCGGCAATGAGCAGTTCTTC. This sequence encodes CASSPPPSGNEQFF.

The chain carries TRBV24-1 and TRBJ1-2, with D tentatively TRBD1 (5 bases). This CDR3 contains 14 residues. Deletions cut 3 bases from V and 7 bases from J, with 14 bases between. Germline V lookup: CDR1 KGHDR, CDR2 SFDVKD. The CDR3 sequence: CATSDHQGSGGYTF. DNA for the CDR3: TGTGCCACCAGTGATCACCAGGGTTCGGGTGGCTACACCTTC.

The chain combines TRBV5-1 with TRBJ2-1, with 9 bases aligning to TRBD1. The CDR3 has 16 residues. J gave up 0 bases and V 3 bases, and 4 bases lay outside the gene matches. Germline CDR1 reads SGHRS; CDR2 reads YFSETQ. DNA for the CDR3: TGCGCCAGCAGCTCCGGACAGGGGCTCTCCTACAATGAGCAGTTCTTC. Translating it yields CASSSGQGLSYNEQFF.

J is TRBJ2-4 and V is TRBV19; the D gene is possibly TRBD2 (6 bases). The V gene's germline CDR1 is LNHDA and CDR2 SQIVND (reference sequence). The CDR3 has 13 amino acids. The V end lost 9 bases, the J end lost 6 bases, and 15 bases lay between the germline ends. This CDR3 is CASSPGEVNIQYF. The CDR3 bases are TGTGCCAGCAGTCCGGGGGAGGTAAACATTCAGTACTTC.

The chain joins TRBV10-1 to TRBJ2-2; D not certain. The germline V gene encodes CDR1 WNHNN and CDR2 SYGVQD (reference sequence). The V end lost 0 bases, the J end lost 0 bases, and 8 bases lay between the germline ends. The CDR3 has 16 amino acids. The CDR3 DNA follows: TGCGCCAGCAGTGAGTCGCGGAAACCGAACACCGGGGAGCTGTTTTTT. The encoded protein is CASSESRKPNTGELFF.

The chain is built from TRBV28 and TRBJ1-1; the D gene is possibly TRBD1 (5 bases). In germline, CDR1 is MDHEN, CDR2 SYDVKM. Trimming took off 3 bases at V and 5 bases at J, with 13 bases between the two ends. The CDR3 sequence is 14 residues long. CDR3 residues: CASSFGGSVTEAFF. The CDR3 DNA follows: TGTGCCAGCAGTTTCGGGGGTTCCGTAACTGAAGCTTTCTTT.

This chain uses TRBV27 with TRBJ1-1; perhaps TRBD1 as D (5 bases). The CDR3 sequence is 14 residues long. Looked up from germline, CDR1 is MNHEY and CDR2 is SMNVEV (reference sequence). Between the trimmed V and J ends, which lost 4 bases and 3 bases, there was a span of 12 bases. CDR3 sequence reads: CASSSNGGDTEAFF. CDR3 nucleotides: TGTGCCAGCAGTTCCAACGGGGGGGACACTGAAGCTTTCTTT.

The rearrangement links TRBV6-6 to TRBJ1-5; 8 bases are a match to TRBD1. CDR3 length equals 14 residues. In germline, CDR1 is MNHNY, CDR2 SVGAGI (reference sequence). Trimming cost V 9 bases and J 6 bases; bases outside gene matches: 10. In nucleotides, the CDR3 is TGTGCCAGTAAACAGGGGGTAGGATTTCAGCCCCAGCATTTT. This encodes CASKQGVGFQPQHF.

The chain couples TRBV19 to TRBJ1-1; 11 bases align to TRBD1. Germline V lookup: CDR1 LNHDA, CDR2 SQIVND (reference sequence). This CDR3 contains 15 residues. Losses at the gene ends were 4 bases for V and 11 bases for J; bases not matched to a gene: 12. In nucleotides, the CDR3 is TGTGCCAGTAGTAGGACCGGGACAGGGGGGAATAGGGCTTTCTTT. Its translation is CASSRTGTGGNRAFF.

This clone has only one observation. The chain couples TRBV7-2 to TRBJ1-2, with 9 bases lining up with TRBD1. Germline assignment: CDR1 SGHTA and CDR2 FQGNSA. J was trimmed by 4 bases and V by 5 bases; bases with no gene match: 8. The CDR3 spans 15 residues. The CDR3 reads CASSLGQGRSYGYTF. The CDR3 coding sequence is TGTGCCAGCAGCCTCGGACAGGGGAGGAGCTATGGCTACACCTTC.